This T cell receptor (beta chain) was captured by sequencing in a study of early T cells in non-severe SARS-CoV-2 infection. This CDR3 region has 15 residues. Germline CDR1 MNHEY, CDR2 SVGAGI. The ends were cut back, 6 bases at V and 6 bases at J, with 18 bases in the middle. One entry per CDR3 protein results from TCRdb running MiXCR on the 5' RACE reads. The profile shows 50,000 to 60,000 distinct CDR3 sequences, about 6.1% of them singletons. In this sample, this clonotype turned up a few times. The clonotype originates from an adult who was a healthcare worker with PCR-confirmed SARS-CoV-2 infection or an uninfected control (not recorded which). The chain employs TRBV6-5 and TRBJ1-5, with a possible D match to TRBD1 (6 bases). Sequencing used whole blood, obtained at baseline. The CDR3 loop reads CASSHGEQGGQPQHF. CDR3 nucleotides: TGTGCCAGCAGCCACGGGGAACAGGGAGGTCAGCCCCAGCATTTT.